Following are 30 T cell receptor beta chains from one sample sequenced in a study of blood T cell repertoires in COVID-19. Only in-frame clones appear in the TCRdb table, and some are missing; sequencing was by immunoSEQ multiplex PCR. This table has more than 80,000 clones, 71% appearing once. Sequencing used peripheral blood. Every receptor here comes from a human donor with acute or convalescent COVID-19. The donor label of this sample is uncertain.

The V and J genes are TRBV7-9 and TRBJ1-2, with 9 bases fitting TRBD1. V lost 4 bases, J lost 4 bases, and 4 bases stayed unmatched. CDR3 length: 14 amino acids. The germline gives CDR1 SEHNR, CDR2 FQNEAQ (reference sequence). The CDR3 DNA reads TGTGCCAGCAGCTCTTTGACAGGGGGCTATGGCTACACCTTC. Protein: CASSSLTGGYGYTF.

The V gene is TRBV12-3 or TRBV12-4, the J gene TRBJ2-7; D ambiguous. The CDR3 consists of 13 residues. Trimming cost V 3 bases and J 3 bases, with 9 bases left between them. In DNA, the CDR3 is TGTGCCAGCAGTTTTAGTATGATCTACGAGCAGTACTTC. Residues: CASSFSMIYEQYF.

This clone has just a few counts. The chain employs TRBV27 and TRBJ1-4; 7 positions match TRBD1. V dropped 3 bases and J dropped 10; count of bases not matched to a gene: 8. Germline lookup yields CDR1 MNHEY and CDR2 SMNVEV (reference sequence). CDR3 length: 14 residues. DNA for the CDR3: TGTGCCAGCAGTTTGGACAGGAGAGGGAGAAAACTGTTTTTT. It yields the protein CASSLDRRGRKLFF. The entire variable domain, with the rest obtained from reference TRBV27 and TRBJ1-4, is as follows: EAQVTQNPRYLITVTGKKLTVTCSQNMNHEYMSWYRQDPGLGLRQIYYSMNVEVTDKGDVPEGYKVSRKEKRNFPLILESPSPNQTSLYFCASSLDRRGRKLFFGSGTQLSVL.

The rearrangement links TRBV7-8 to TRBJ1-5, with 7 bases lining up with TRBD1. The CDR3 covers 16 residues. Looked up from germline, CDR1 is SGHVS and CDR2 is FQNEAQ. The V gene end was trimmed by 2 bases and the J gene end by 1 base; junction bases not matched to a gene: 5. The CDR3 loop reads CASSLRSRGSNQPQHF. The CDR3 DNA is TGTGCCAGCAGCTTACGTTCCAGGGGGAGCAATCAGCCCCAGCATTTT.

This rearrangement joins TRBV2 to TRBJ2-4, with TRBD1 matching 7 bases. The junction had 4 bases not matched to a gene; V was cut back by 6 bases and J by 8 bases. Germline CDR1 SNHLY, CDR2 FYNNEI. This CDR3 has 12 amino acids. CDR3 DNA sequence: TGTGCCAGCAGCGTTCAGGGGGACATTCAGTACTTC. Translated: CASSVQGDIQYF.

The chain is built from TRBV7-9 and TRBJ2-5; a weak D match, TRBD2 (5 bases). Trimming stripped 5 bases from V and 5 bases from J, with 15 bases between. This CDR3 contains 14 residues. Germline V gene lookup returns CDR1 SEHNR and CDR2 FQNEAQ (reference sequence). The CDR3 sequence: CASSPGRGGETQYF. CDR3 coding DNA: TGTGCCAGCAGCCCCGGCCGCGGCGGGGAGACCCAGTACTTC.

The chain has TRBV12-3 or TRBV12-4 and TRBJ2-5, with D perhaps matching TRBD1 (5 bases). The CDR3 contains 12 residues. The V and J ends lost 5 bases and 3 bases respectively, with 7 bases between them. The CDR3 sequence is CASSLTEETQYF. The CDR3 coding sequence is TGTGCCAGCAGTCTGACAGAAGAGACCCAGTACTTC.

The CDR3 DNA reads TGTGCCAGCAGTTTCATCAGCGGGGGAAGCAATCAGCCCCAGCATTTT. Translated: CASSFISGGSNQPQHF. The V call is TRBV5-5, the J call TRBJ1-5, with TRBD1 as a possible D gene (5 bases). V was trimmed by 5 bases and J by 1 base, leaving 16 bases between them. CDR3 length equals 16 residues. The germline gives CDR1 SGHKS, CDR2 YYEKEE (reference sequence).

The J gene is TRBJ2-1, the V gene TRBV4-1; the D gene is possibly TRBD2 (5 bases). Germline lookup yields CDR1 MGHRA and CDR2 YSYEKL. V gave up 3 bases and J gave up 2 bases, with 5 bases separating them. The CDR3 loop spans 13 amino acids. CDR3 loop: CASSHGAYNEQFF. The CDR3 DNA is TGCGCCAGCAGCCACGGGGCCTACAATGAGCAGTTCTTC.

V gene TRBV5-5 combines with J gene TRBJ1-5; D unclear. The CDR3 extends over 13 amino acids. V gave up 3 bases and J gave up 8 bases, with 12 bases separating them. Germline assignment: CDR1 SGHKS and CDR2 YYEKEE (reference sequence). The chain's CDR3 is CASSSELPEPQHF. CDR3 DNA: TGTGCCAGCAGCTCCGAATTACCGGAGCCCCAGCATTTT.

This clone was recorded a few times. The chain couples TRBV6-5 to TRBJ2-7; TRBD1 matches 8 bases. V dropped 4 bases and J dropped 1; count of bases not matched to a gene: 6. CDR1 is MNHEY, CDR2 SVGAGI, per germline. This CDR3 comprises 15 residues. The DNA of the CDR3 is TGTGCCAGCAGTTCGACAGGGGTGGGGTCCTACGAGCAGTACTTC. Amino acids: CASSSTGVGSYEQYF.

The V call is TRBV5-8, the J call TRBJ1-5; D ambiguous. V lost 4 bases to trimming and J lost 4 bases, with 9 bases between them. Germline loops: CDR1 SGHTS, CDR2 YDEGEE. This CDR3 has 13 amino acids. In nucleotides, the CDR3 is TGTGCCAGCAGCCGCTATACGAATCAGCCCCAGCATTTT. Translating gives CASSRYTNQPQHF.

The gene calls are TRBV10-1 and TRBJ2-1, with 10 bases that match TRBD1. Losses at the gene ends were 6 bases for V and 8 bases for J; bases not matched to a gene: 10. Looked up from germline, CDR1 is WNHNN and CDR2 is SYGVQD (reference sequence). CDR3 length: 15 amino acids. The DNA of the CDR3 is TGCGCCAGCAGCCTTGGACAGGGGGAGTTGCATGAGCAGTTCTTC. The encoded protein is CASSLGQGELHEQFF.

This chain joins TRBV15 and TRBJ2-1; TRBD2 aligns across 10 bases. The CDR3 extends over 15 amino acids. After removal of 1 base from V and 7 bases from J, the junction contained 4 bases not matched to a gene. CDR1 is LNHNV and CDR2 is YYDKDF in the germline V gene (reference sequence). The CDR3 coding sequence is TGTGCCACCAGCAGAGTGGCTAGCGGGGGTAATGAGCAGTTCTTC. This encodes CATSRVASGGNEQFF.

The chain combines TRBV7-2 with TRBJ2-1, with TRBD2 matching 7 bases. V was pared by 2 bases and J by 4 bases, with 5 bases of the junction left unmatched. Germline V gives CDR1 SGHTA, CDR2 FQGNSA. This CDR3 region has 15 residues. CDR3 loop: CASSLRASGYNEQFF. The CDR3 DNA is TGTGCCAGCAGCTTAAGAGCTAGCGGATACAATGAGCAGTTCTTC.

This clone showed up just a few times. This chain connects TRBV29-1 to TRBJ2-5; 9 bases are a match to TRBD1. Losses at the gene ends were 6 bases for V and 5 bases for J; bases not matched to a gene: 13. CDR1 and CDR2 from the germline V gene are SQVTM and ANQGSEA. The CDR3 extends over 15 amino acids. The CDR3 bases are TGCAGCGTCGCAGCACAGGGGGCTTCAGCGGAGACCCAGTACTTC. This gives the protein CSVAAQGASAETQYF. Based on the CDR3 plus reference TRBV29-1 and TRBJ2-5, the full variable domain is SAVISQKPSRDICQRGTSLTIQCQVDSQVTMMFWYRQQPGQSLTLIATANQGSEATYESGFVIDKFPISRPNLTFSTLTVSNMSPEDSSIYLCSVAAQGASAETQYFGPGTRLLVL.

The rearrangement joins TRBV9 to TRBJ2-3, with TRBD2 matching 7 bases. CDR1 is SGDLS and CDR2 is YYNGEE in the germline V gene. The CDR3 consists of 16 residues. The V gene end was trimmed by 3 bases and the J gene end by 6 bases; junction bases not matched to a gene: 13. Here the CDR3 reads CASSAVAGAPKDTQYF. The CDR3, as DNA: TGTGCCAGCAGCGCCGTTGCGGGAGCCCCTAAGGATACGCAGTATTTT. Supplemented by reference TRBV9 and TRBJ2-3, the full variable domain reads DSGVTQTPKHLITATGQRVTLRCSPRSGDLSVYWYQQSLDQGLQFLIQYYNGEERAKGNILERFSAQQFPDLHSELNLSSLELGDSALYFCASSAVAGAPKDTQYFGPGTRLTVL.

Only one count was recorded for this clone. This chain joins TRBV6-1 and TRBJ1-5; possibly TRBD1 for D (6 bases). This CDR3 contains 17 residues. Germline CDR1 reads MNHNS; CDR2 reads SASEGT. V was trimmed by 4 bases and J by 0 bases, leaving 16 bases between them. The CDR3 nucleotides read TGTGCCAGCAGTGGCCTGCTCGACAGGTTTAGCAATCAGCCCCAGCATTTT. Its translation: CASSGLLDRFSNQPQHF.

V usage is TRBV2 and J usage is TRBJ1-2; D is unresolved. The CDR3 consists of 17 residues. Trimming took off 3 bases at V and 4 bases at J, with 21 bases between the two ends. The germline V gene has CDR1 SNHLY and CDR2 FYNNEI. Here the CDR3 reads CASSDRRSGFGSYGYTF. DNA for the CDR3: TGTGCCAGCAGTGATAGGCGCTCGGGGTTCGGTAGCTATGGCTACACCTTC.

V and J are TRBV6-5 and TRBJ1-5, with D perhaps TRBD1 (6 bases). This CDR3 comprises 13 residues. Germline V lookup: CDR1 MNHEY, CDR2 SVGAGI. V was pared by 10 bases and J by 2 bases, with 12 bases between. CDR3 loop: CATRGGGNQPQHF. The CDR3 DNA follows: TGTGCCACCCGAGGGGGGGGCAATCAGCCCCAGCATTTT.

The chain uses TRBV5-6 and TRBJ2-7; D unclear. Germline lookup yields CDR1 SGHDT and CDR2 YYEEEE. The V gene lost 2 bases and the J gene lost 6 bases, with 9 bases spanning the gap. This CDR3 comprises 12 residues. DNA for the CDR3: TGTGCCAGCAGCTTCGCTGGCAGCGAGCAGTACTTC. Its translation is CASSFAGSEQYF.

The rearrangement joins TRBV2 to TRBJ2-7, with 9 bases lining up with TRBD1. CDR1 and CDR2 from the germline V gene are SNHLY and FYNNEI. There are 19 residues in the CDR3. The J segment lost 1 base and the V segment lost 2 bases, leaving 15 bases of the junction unmatched. The CDR3 nucleotides read TGTGCCAGCAGTGAAAGTGGAGAGTGGGGGACAGGGTTTTCCTACGAGCAGTACTTC. Amino acids: CASSESGEWGTGFSYEQYF.

The J gene is TRBJ2-7, the V gene TRBV7-2; D uncertain. CDR3 length: 12 amino acids. The germline V gene encodes CDR1 SGHTA and CDR2 FQGNSA. V lost 2 bases and J lost 3, with 5 bases in between. The CDR3 loop reads CASSLYNYEQYF. The CDR3 bases are TGTGCCAGCAGCTTATACAACTACGAGCAGTACTTC.

The chain recombines TRBV5-1 with TRBJ1-2; D call uncertain. Per the germline V gene, CDR1 is SGHRS and CDR2 is YFSETQ. CDR3 length: 13 residues. V was cut by 4 bases and J by 1 base, with 8 bases left in between. The CDR3, as DNA: TGCGCCAGCAGCCCCTTAGATAACTATGGCTACACCTTC. Translated: CASSPLDNYGYTF.

Turning to this clone: The same CDR3 arises from other DNA sequences in this sample as well. The chain recombines TRBV30 with TRBJ1-2; D is unresolved. Germline V gives CDR1 GTSNPN, CDR2 SVGIG (reference sequence). The V and J ends lost 0 bases and 7 bases respectively, with 6 bases between them. This CDR3 comprises 11 residues. The CDR3 DNA reads as TGTGCCTGGAGTGTACTAGCTGGCTACACCTTC. Residues: CAWSVLAGYTF.

V and J are TRBV15 and TRBJ1-1; weak D call: TRBD1 (5 bases). Trimming shortened V by 1 base and J by 6 bases, and 9 bases separated the two germline ends. This CDR3 is built from 13 residues. Germline lookup yields CDR1 LNHNV and CDR2 YYDKDF (reference sequence). The CDR3 here is CATSRVTGAEAFF. The CDR3 DNA is TGTGCCACCAGCAGAGTTACAGGCGCTGAAGCTTTCTTT.

Only one count was recorded for this clone. V usage is TRBV18 and J usage is TRBJ1-4; possible D gene TRBD1, 6 bases. Germline-derived CDR1 and CDR2 are KGHSH and LQKENI. V was clipped by 4 bases and J by 4 bases, with 10 bases between them. This CDR3 comprises 14 residues. CDR3 nucleotide sequence: TGTGCCAGCTCACGACAGGTGGATAATGAAAAACTGTTTTTT. This sequence encodes CASSRQVDNEKLFF.

J is TRBJ1-2 and V is TRBV7-2; a possible D gene is TRBD1 (6 bases). Trimming left V 5 bases short and J 2 bases short, with 18 bases between. CDR1 is SGHTA and CDR2 is FQGNSA in the germline V gene. The CDR3 spans 16 residues. The CDR3 nucleotides are TGTGCCAGCAGCCCAGGGGTTGGCAGCTCCAACTATGGCTACACCTTC. Its translation is CASSPGVGSSNYGYTF. Looking up the rest from reference TRBV7-2 and TRBJ1-2 gives the full variable domain: GAGVSQSPSNKVTEKGKDVELRCDPISGHTALYWYRQSLGQGLEFLIYFQGNSAPDKSGLPSDRFSAERTGGSVSTLTIQRTQQEDSAVYLCASSPGVGSSNYGYTFGSGTRLTVV.

The J gene is TRBJ1-2, the V gene TRBV2; D possibly corresponds to TRBD1 (6 bases). The CDR3 extends over 13 amino acids. CDR1 and CDR2 (germline): SNHLY, FYNNEI. The V end lost 8 bases, the J end lost 4 bases, and 14 bases lay between the germline ends. This CDR3 is CASSLRGGYGYTF. The CDR3 DNA is TGTGCCAGCTCGTTGAGAGGGGGCTATGGCTACACCTTC.

V and J are TRBV7-9 and TRBJ1-1, with D possibly being TRBD1 (6 bases). This CDR3 spans 11 amino acids. Germline V gene sequence: CDR1 SEHNR, CDR2 FQNEAQ (reference sequence). Trimming removed 3 bases at V and 8 bases at J, with 7 bases between. The CDR3 region is CASSFGTEAFF. The CDR3 bases are TGTGCCAGCAGCTTCGGGACAGAAGCTTTCTTT.